The rows below give T cell receptor beta chains drawn from one sample of a study of cytomegalovirus exposure and HLA in healthy donors. This table comes from immunoSEQ multiplex PCR, and its TCRdb copy is limited to in-frame clones, with some not included. The sample lists over 65,000 clones, around 75% occurring once. Sequences were obtained from PBMCs. The receptors originated from a woman aged 25 to 39 in good health and CMV-seropositive. Both conserved end residues are trimmed from each CDR3.

V: TRBV11-2; J: TRBJ2-7; CDR3: ASSLEGGRGHYEQY
V: TRBV27; J: TRBJ2-3; CDR3: ASSRRVLIPDTQY
V: TRBV7-6; J: TRBJ2-2; CDR3: ASSPRDTRVGELF
V: TRBV19; J: TRBJ1-4; CDR3: ASSIDEQGAREKLF
V: TRBV2; J: TRBJ1-1; CDR3: ASRALSEAF
V: TRBV30; J: TRBJ2-7; CDR3: AWSRRLATDEQY
V: TRBV27; J: TRBJ2-1; CDR3: ASSPLGSSYNEQF
V: TRBV7-8; J: TRBJ2-7; CDR3: ASSLESSGSGYEQY
V: TRBV7-3; J: TRBJ2-2; CDR3: ASSSGANTGELF
V: TRBV4-2; J: TRBJ2-7; CDR3: ASSSLPSGSYEQY
V: TRBV11-2; J: TRBJ2-5; CDR3: ASSLDGGRVRETQY
V: TRBV7-2; J: TRBJ2-2; CDR3: ASSFRSNTGELF
V: TRBV7-9; J: TRBJ1-1; CDR3: ASSFPGEDEAF
V: TRBV28; J: TRBJ2-5; CDR3: ASSLGTSGRKETQY
V: TRBV27; J: TRBJ2-3; CDR3: ASSLYRESSVDTQY
V: TRBV5-1; J: TRBJ1-4; CDR3: ASSPSTGTGLTNEKLF
V: TRBV18; J: TRBJ1-1; CDR3: ASSPVRQGRGTEAF
V: TRBV19; J: TRBJ1-5; CDR3: ASSRTGDQPQH
V: TRBV6-1; J: TRBJ2-3; CDR3: ASTWGGLDTQY
V: TRBV27; J: TRBJ2-7; CDR3: AGSSRGLAGAEQY
V: TRBV6-6; J: TRBJ2-2; CDR3: ATKGLAGTNTGELF
V: TRBV9; J: TRBJ2-3; CDR3: ASSEREGRGDTQY
V: TRBV7-8; J: TRBJ2-7; CDR3: ASSSGQLEY
V: TRBV19; J: TRBJ2-2; CDR3: ASLSGTIRELF
V: TRBV7-2; J: TRBJ1-2; CDR3: ASSQRTLYGYT
V: TRBV7-3; J: TRBJ2-1; CDR3: ASSLEGYSYNEQF
V: TRBV9; J: TRBJ2-7; CDR3: ASSPGTGGCEQY
V: TRBV6-1; J: TRBJ2-3; CDR3: ASTASGRGDTQY
V: TRBV28; J: TRBJ1-3; CDR3: ASSLWGGGNTIY